The sequence of this TCR beta chain was determined in a study of cytomegalovirus exposure and HLA in healthy donors. Study in general: Early released data had around 89 million unique TCRs, all coming from HLA-typed donors.

Unmatched junction bases numbered 1, after V lost 4 bases and J lost 6 bases. This CDR3 is 14 amino acids long. Germline-derived CDR1 and CDR2 are SGHVS and FQNEAQ. Researchers ran the PCR with 60 Vbeta and 13 Jbeta primers. Generated by immunoSEQ multiplex PCR, the TCRdb table keeps only in-frame clones and is missing some. This sample has roughly 140,000 clones, with around 80% found just once. V is TRBV7-8 and J is TRBJ1-4; 11 bases are a match to TRBD1. Sequencing input: PBMCs. This TCR derives from a female donor in good health and CMV-seronegative. This CDR3 is CASSSGQGDEKLFF. CDR3 coding DNA: TGTGCCAGCAGCTCGGGACAGGGGGATGAAAAACTGTTTTTT.